The T cell receptor beta chain described here comes from a study of PD-1 blockade in classical Hodgkin lymphoma. After autologous stem cell transplantation all patients relapsed, and prior brentuximab vedotin exposure differed between cohorts. Findings and caveats of the study: Baseline diversity was lower in partial responders and progressors than complete responders. Whatever underlies the repertoire differences (possibly disease activity or prior therapy) remains undefined. A reduction in baseline TCR diversity was reportedly seen in newly diagnosed patients relative to healthy donors. Those starting nivolumab under 1 year post-ASCT were excluded.

The CDR3 runs to 14 residues. The data were produced by immunoSEQ multiplex PCR, yet TCRdb's version contains in-frame clones alone and is incomplete. The sample consists of 4,900 or so clones, 55% to 65% of them appearing once. As concerns this clone: Antigen unknown. One end of the junction varies from germline; a read error may be responsible.

The input for sequencing was peripheral blood mononuclear cells (PBMCs), taken at baseline. This clonotype was obtained from a human donor with classical Hodgkin lymphoma. V usage is TRBV5-3 and J usage is TRBJ2-1, with D uncertain. TRBV5-3 is recorded as an ORF, its role being uncertain. The CDR3 coding sequence is TGTGCCAGCAGCTTGTGGCAGGACTACAATGAGCAGTTCTTC. Amino acids: CASSLWQDYNEQFF.